The 10 T cell receptor beta chains in this list originate from one sample, sequenced in a study of spatial heterogeneity in lung cancer (dated by TCRdb to the late 2010s). Libraries were constructed by 5' RACE. This sample was sequenced with a NextSeq 500. TCRdb's own reprocessing of the public reads used fastp at Q25 and MiXCR and kept productive beta chains. Identical CDR3 protein sequences are pooled into one entry, listed with their most common genes and DNA. The sample table contains about 23,000 distinct CDR3 sequences; only one count was recorded for around 4.5% of them. In total, the top ten clones hold 5.2% of the sample. This sample's time point label indicates: sample taken at primary tumor resection. The sequencing used PBMCs, collected at surgery. The receptors were gathered from a male donor with early-stage non-small cell lung cancer.

This clonotype showed up many times. V usage is TRBV3-1 and J usage is TRBJ2-3, with no clear D. The germline V gene has CDR1 LGHDT and CDR2 YNNKEL (reference sequence). Trimming stripped 1 base from V and 0 bases from J, with 23 bases between. CDR3 length equals 20 residues. The CDR3 DNA is TGTGCCAGCAGCCAAGCCCTTTCCTCCTCTACCGTCAGAAGCACAGATACGCAGTATTTT. Its translation: CASSQALSSSTVRSTDTQYF.

This clonotype was counted at least ten times. The rearrangement links TRBV7-2 to TRBJ2-1, with D possibly TRBD2 on 8 matching bases. Trimming took 6 bases from V and 5 from J, leaving 14 bases between them. This CDR3 has 14 amino acids. The germline V gene has CDR1 SGHTA and CDR2 FQGNSA. In nucleotides, the CDR3 is TGTGCCAGCAGGGTTAGCGGGACAGACAATGAGCAGTTCTTC. Protein sequence: CASRVSGTDNEQFF.

This clonotype was counted at least ten times. The V call is TRBV7-8, the J call TRBJ2-3; D call uncertain. Per germline, CDR1 SGHVS and CDR2 FQNEAQ. CDR3 size: 14 residues. V lost 7 bases and J 1 base, leaving 12 bases between the germline ends. The CDR3 DNA is TGTGCCAGCACCTGGACCTCGGGCACAGATACGCAGTATTTT. It codes for CASTWTSGTDTQYF.

This clonotype has a handful of counts. V is TRBV19 and J is TRBJ2-3, with D perhaps being TRBD1 or TRBD2 (5 bases each). Per germline, CDR1 LNHDA and CDR2 SQIVND (reference sequence). V lost 5 bases to trimming and J lost 12 bases, with 15 bases between them. This CDR3 contains 12 residues. The DNA for the CDR3 is TGTGCCAGTAGTCCTCGGGACGAGTATCAGTATTTT. This gives the protein CASSPRDEYQYF.

This clonotype appeared many times. The J gene is TRBJ2-7, the V gene TRBV10-3; no reliable D call. Between the trimmed V and J ends, which lost 3 bases and 4 bases, there was a span of 10 bases. Germline assignment: CDR1 ENHRY and CDR2 SYGVKD. The CDR3 loop spans 13 amino acids. The CDR3 reads CAISDSADYEQYF. The DNA for the CDR3 is TGTGCCATCAGTGATTCGGCGGATTACGAGCAGTACTTC.

This clonotype has at least ten counts. For the CDR3, the DNA is TGTGCCAGCAGTCCAGACCAGGCGAGTGGCTACACCTTC. Protein product: CASSPDQASGYTF. The gene calls are TRBV12-3 or TRBV12-4 and TRBJ1-2; no definite D call. The CDR3 consists of 13 residues. Trimming took 5 bases from V and 7 from J, leaving 14 bases between them.

Ten or more counts support this clonotype. The genes are TRBV9 and TRBJ2-3, with 12 bases identical to TRBD2. Germline V gene data show CDR1 as SGDLS and CDR2 as YYNGEE. This CDR3 is 19 amino acids long. V shed 0 bases, J shed 0 bases, and the junction held 8 bases outside the gene matches. CDR3 nucleotides: TGTGCCAGCAGCGTAGGTTCGGGACTAGCGGGTTCTAGCACAGATACGCAGTATTTT. As protein: CASSVGSGLAGSSTDTQYF.

This clonotype was recorded at least ten times. The chain joins TRBV4-1 to TRBJ2-1; a weak D match, TRBD2 (6 bases). V gave up 1 base and J gave up 4 bases, with 20 bases separating them. Germline V gene lookup returns CDR1 MGHRA and CDR2 YSYEKL. This CDR3 is 18 amino acids long. The CDR3 nucleotides are TGCGCCAGCAGCCAAGGGGCGAGAATGGGGGGACCTTACAATGAGCAGTTCTTC. Protein product: CASSQGARMGGPYNEQFF.

This clonotype was observed many times. This chain connects TRBV6-5 to TRBJ1-5; 7 nucleotides line up with TRBD1. There are 16 residues in the CDR3. Germline V gene sequence: CDR1 MNHEY, CDR2 SVGAGI. With V trimmed by 6 bases and J by 2 bases, 10 bases remained unmatched. The chain's CDR3 is CASRGGGRGGNQPQHF. The CDR3 DNA sequence: TGTGCCAGCAGGGGAGGGGGCAGGGGAGGCAATCAGCCCCAGCATTTT.

This clonotype has ten or more counts. The gene calls are TRBV5-1 and TRBJ2-7; 9 nucleotides agree with TRBD1. Looked up from germline, CDR1 is SGHRS and CDR2 is YFSETQ. Germline trimming cut 1 base from V and 5 bases from J; bases unmatched to any gene: 7. The CDR3 loop spans 15 amino acids. The CDR3 protein is CASSLILGQGNEQYF. In nucleotides, the CDR3 is TGCGCCAGCAGCTTGATCTTGGGACAGGGCAACGAGCAGTACTTC.